This T cell receptor beta chain was identified during a study of beta chain features in type 1 diabetes. The overall study: Similarity in age, gender and cell yields was seen between patients and healthy donors.

This CDR3 is built from 15 residues. The junction had 8 bases not matched to a gene; V was cut back by 2 bases and J by 6 bases. The germline gives CDR1 MNHNY, CDR2 SVGAGI (reference sequence). CD45RO/CCR7/CD25/CD127/CD95/CD27 sorting isolated CD4+ naive, central memory, regulatory and stem cell-like memory cells. The study reverse transcribed the entire isolated RNA, so it sequenced expressed TCRB transcripts. TCRdb keeps only in-frame clones here, not all; method: immunoSEQ multiplex PCR. Here the sample spans approximately 250,000 clones, more than 9% being singletons. The receptor was isolated from a woman aged 18-35 years in good health. The rearrangement uses TRBV6-6 and TRBJ1-2; 8 nucleotides match TRBD1. Material for sequencing was naive CD4+ T cells from blood. For the CDR3, the DNA is TGTGCCAGCAGTTACGCCCGGACAGGGTCTAATGGCTACACCTTC. Amino acid sequence: CASSYARTGSNGYTF.